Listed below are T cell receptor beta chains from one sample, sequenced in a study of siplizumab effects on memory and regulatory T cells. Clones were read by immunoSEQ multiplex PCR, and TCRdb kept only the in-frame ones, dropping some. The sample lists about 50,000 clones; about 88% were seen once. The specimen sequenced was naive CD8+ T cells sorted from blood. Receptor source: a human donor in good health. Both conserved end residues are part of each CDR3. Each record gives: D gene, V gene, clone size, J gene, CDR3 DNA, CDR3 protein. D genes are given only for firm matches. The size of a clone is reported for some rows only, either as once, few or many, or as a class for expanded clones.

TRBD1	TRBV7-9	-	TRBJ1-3	TGTGCCAGCAGCCCGGGACAGGGCATTAAAGGGGCCCAAAACACCATATATTTT	CASSPGQGIKGAQNTIYF
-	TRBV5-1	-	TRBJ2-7	TGCGCCAGCAGCTTGCCAGGGTCAGACGAGCAGTACTTC	CASSLPGSDEQYF
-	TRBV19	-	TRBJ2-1	TGTGCCAGTAGTAGATTTATCGGTAATATGTACGATGAGCAGTTCTTC	CASSRFIGNMYDEQFF
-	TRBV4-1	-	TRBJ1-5	TGCGCCAGCAGCCAAACGGATAGCAATCAGCCCCAGCATTTT	CASSQTDSNQPQHF
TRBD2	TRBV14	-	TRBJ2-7	TGTGCCAGCAGCCTCCAGACTAGCGGAGGTGCTTACGAGCAGTACTTC	CASSLQTSGGAYEQYF
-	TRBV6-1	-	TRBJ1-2	TGTGCCAGCAGTGGGAGACAAAGGGATGGCTACACCTTC	CASSGRQRDGYTF
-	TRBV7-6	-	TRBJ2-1	TGTGCCAGCAGCGCTGCATCCGACAATGAGCAGTTCTTC	CASSAASDNEQFF
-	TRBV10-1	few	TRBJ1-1	TGCGCCACCATGCGGCTGGAGACTGAAGCTTTCTTT	CATMRLETEAFF
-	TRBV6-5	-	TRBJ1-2	TGTGCCAGCAGTTATAACCAGGAGGGCTACACCTTC	CASSYNQEGYTF
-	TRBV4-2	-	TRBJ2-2	TGTGCCAGCAGCCAAGATGGGCAGCCAACGAACACCGGGGAGCTGTTTTTT	CASSQDGQPTNTGELFF
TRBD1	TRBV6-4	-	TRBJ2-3	TGTGCCAGACCCGGGACAGGGCATACCACAGATACGCAGTATTTT	CARPGTGHTTDTQYF
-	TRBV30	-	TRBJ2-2	TGTGCCTGGAGTGTAACGGCGCTGGGGACCGGGGAGCTGTTTTTT	CAWSVTALGTGELFF
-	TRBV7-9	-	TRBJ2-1	TGTGCCAGCAGCCCGTCCGGGACTGGCCACAATGAGCAGTTCTTC	CASSPSGTGHNEQFF
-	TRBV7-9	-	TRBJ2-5	TGTGCCAGCAGCTTAGTAGGCAGGATCCTCGTAGAGACCCAGTACTTC	CASSLVGRILVETQYF
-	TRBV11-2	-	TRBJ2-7	TGTGCCAGCAGCCAACCGTATTACGAGCAGTACTTC	CASSQPYYEQYF
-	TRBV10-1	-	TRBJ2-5	TGCGCCAGCAGTGACTCGGGACTGAAAGAGACCCAGTACTTC	CASSDSGLKETQYF
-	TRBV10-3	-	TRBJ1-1	TGTGCCATCAGTGATGCGGAGAAGAACACTGAAGCTTTCTTT	CAISDAEKNTEAFF
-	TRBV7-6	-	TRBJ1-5	TGTGCCAGCAGCGTAAATAGCAATCAGCCCCAGCATTTT	CASSVNSNQPQHF
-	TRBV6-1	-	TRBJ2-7	TGTGCCAGCAGGGACCCCCCCGAGCAGTACTTC	CASRDPPEQYF
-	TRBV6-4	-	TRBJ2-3	TGTGCCAGCAGTGACGGGCGAGAGACAGATACGCAGTATTTT	CASSDGRETDTQYF
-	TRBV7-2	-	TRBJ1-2	TGTGCCAGCAGCCCGGAGGCTTCCTATGGCTACACCTTC	CASSPEASYGYTF
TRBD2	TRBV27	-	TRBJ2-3	TGTGCCAGCAGGGTAGGGACTACTAGCACAGATACGCAGTATTTT	CASRVGTTSTDTQYF
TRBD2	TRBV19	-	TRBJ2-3	TGTGCCAGTAGTATATGGGGACTAGCGGGGGACACAGATACGCAGTATTTT	CASSIWGLAGDTDTQYF
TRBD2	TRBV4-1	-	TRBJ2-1	TGCGCCAGCAGCCAAGCGATTACAGCGGGGAATGAGCAGTTCTTC	CASSQAITAGNEQFF
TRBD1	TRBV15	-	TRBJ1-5	TGTGCCACCAGCAGATATAACCCGGGACAGACAGAGTTTTATAGCAATCAGCCCCAGCATTTT	CATSRYNPGQTEFYSNQPQHF
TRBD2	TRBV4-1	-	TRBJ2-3	TGCGCCAGCAGCCAAGGCACTAGCGGGAGCACAGATACGCAGTATTTT	CASSQGTSGSTDTQYF
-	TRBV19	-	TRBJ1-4	TGTGCCAGTAGTATAGGTGGTAGGGGCGAGTCGGAACTGTTTTTT	CASSIGGRGESELFF
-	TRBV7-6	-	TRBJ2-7	TGTGCCAGCAGCTTAGTAGAGTTCCACGAGCAGTACTTC	CASSLVEFHEQYF
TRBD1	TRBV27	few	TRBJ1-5	TGTGCCAGCAGTCCACGGACAGGGGAATTTCAGCCCCAGCATTTT	CASSPRTGEFQPQHF
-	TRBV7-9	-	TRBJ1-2	TGTGCCAGCAGGCTTGACAGCTATGGCTACACCTTC	CASRLDSYGYTF
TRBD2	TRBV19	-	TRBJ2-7	TGTGCCAGTAGTATAGCGGGGACTAGCGGGGGGCAAGGATACGAGCAGTACTTC	CASSIAGTSGGQGYEQYF
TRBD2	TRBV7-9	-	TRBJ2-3	TGTGCCAGCAGCTACGGACTAGCGTCCACAGATACGCAGTATTTT	CASSYGLASTDTQYF
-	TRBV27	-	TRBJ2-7	TGTGCCAGCAGTTTATCGGCGAGAAGCGAGCAGTACTTC	CASSLSARSEQYF
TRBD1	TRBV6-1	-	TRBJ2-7	TGTGCCAGCAGACCCGGGACAGGGGGATCCTACGAGCAGTACTTC	CASRPGTGGSYEQYF
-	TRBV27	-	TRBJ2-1	TGTGCCAGCAGTGGAGGGCTAACCTACAATGAGCAGTTCTTC	CASSGGLTYNEQFF
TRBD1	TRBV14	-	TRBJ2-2	TGTGCCAGCAGCCATGGACAGGGGGCCGACACCGGGGAGCTGTTTTTT	CASSHGQGADTGELFF
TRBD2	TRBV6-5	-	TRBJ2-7	TGTGCCAGCAGCCGACTGACTAGCGGCCACGAGCAGTACTTC	CASSRLTSGHEQYF
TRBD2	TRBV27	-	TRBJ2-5	TGTGCCAGCAGTTCACTAGCGGGAGGGCCCCAGGAGACCCAGTACTTC	CASSSLAGGPQETQYF
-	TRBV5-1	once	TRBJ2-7	TGCGCCAGCAGCCTACGAGCCCAGACGAACTACGAGCAGTACTTC	CASSLRAQTNYEQYF
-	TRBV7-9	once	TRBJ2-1	TGTGCCAGCAGCTTACCGTGGGAGCACTACAATGAGCAGTTCTTC	CASSLPWEHYNEQFF
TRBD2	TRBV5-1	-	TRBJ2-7	TGCGCCAGCAGCTTCCCGGGACTAGCGGACGCCTTTCCCTACGAGCAGTACTTC	CASSFPGLADAFPYEQYF
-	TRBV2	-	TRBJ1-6	TGTGCCGGGGGGGAGGAAGGGATTCGGCGGAGTTCACCCCTCCACTTT	CAGGEEGIRRSSPLHF
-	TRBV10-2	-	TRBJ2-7	TGCGCCAGCGTCGATCATCAGGGAAGCTACGAGCAGTACTTC	CASVDHQGSYEQYF
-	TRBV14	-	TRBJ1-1	TGTGCCAGCAGCCAAGAAGGTGGGGGGTACATGAACACTGAAGCTTTCTTT	CASSQEGGGYMNTEAFF
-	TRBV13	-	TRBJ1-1	TGTGCCAGCAATAACCCCGGAGGGCCAGGAGGTGAAGCTTTCTTT	CASNNPGGPGGEAFF
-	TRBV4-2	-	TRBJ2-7	TGTGCCAGCAGCCAAGCGGTAGGACTTACCTACGAGCAGTACTTC	CASSQAVGLTYEQYF
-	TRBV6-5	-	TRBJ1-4	TGTGCCAGCAGTTACTCAGGAAAACTGTTTTTT	CASSYSGKLFF
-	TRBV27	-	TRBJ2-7	TGTGCCAGCAGTTTCATGCCCGGGACAACCTACGAGCAGTACTTC	CASSFMPGTTYEQYF